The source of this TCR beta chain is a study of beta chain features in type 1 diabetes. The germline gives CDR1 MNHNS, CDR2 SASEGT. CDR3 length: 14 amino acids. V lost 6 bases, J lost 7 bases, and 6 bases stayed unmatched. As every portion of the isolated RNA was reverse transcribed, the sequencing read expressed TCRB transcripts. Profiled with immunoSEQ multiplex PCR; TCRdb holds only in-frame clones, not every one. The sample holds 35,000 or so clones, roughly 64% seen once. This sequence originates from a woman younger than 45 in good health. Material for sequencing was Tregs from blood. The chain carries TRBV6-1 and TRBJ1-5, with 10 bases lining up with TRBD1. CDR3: CASSGQGVGQPQHF. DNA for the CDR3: TGTGCCAGCAGCGGACAGGGGGTTGGGCAGCCCCAGCATTTT.